These T cell receptor beta chains were read from a single sample in a study of CD8+ T cells in alopecia areata. Profiled with immunoSEQ multiplex PCR; TCRdb holds only in-frame clones, not every one. The table has 85,000 to 95,000 clones, around 70% seen once. The sample was CD8+ T cells sorted from blood, taken at week 44, from a patient treated with tofacitinib. The source of these receptors is a human donor with alopecia areata. CDR3s include the opening cysteine and the closing phenylalanine or tryptophan. A D gene is named only where the DNA matches it firmly. Where a row states a size, it is once, few, many or the class of an expanded clone; other rows omit it.

D,J,V,size,DNA,CDR3
TRBD1,TRBJ1-6,TRBV5-6,NA,TGTGCCAGCAGCTTGTGGGACAGCAATTCACCCCTCCACTTT,CASSLWDSNSPLHF
NA,TRBJ2-7,TRBV27,once,TGTGCCAGCAGTTTTGGCAGGGTCTACGAGCAGTACTTC,CASSFGRVYEQYF
NA,TRBJ2-7,TRBV2,NA,TGTGCCAGCAGTGTGATACCCTACGAGCAGTACTTC,CASSVIPYEQYF
NA,TRBJ1-6,TRBV14,NA,TGCGCCAGCAACTGGGGGGGGAATTCACCCCTCCACTTT,CASNWGGNSPLHF
NA,TRBJ2-1,TRBV19,NA,TGTGCCAGTAGTGTCCGGGACCCACCCCCCGATGAGCAGTTCTTC,CASSVRDPPPDEQFF
NA,TRBJ2-3,TRBV30,NA,TGTGCCTGGAGTTCCGCATCAGCAGATACGCAGTATTTT,CAWSSASADTQYF
NA,TRBJ1-1,TRBV6-5,few,TGTGCCAGCAGTTACGGTAGGGGTTCGGAAGCTTTCTTT,CASSYGRGSEAFF
NA,TRBJ2-1,TRBV13,NA,TGTGCCAGCAGCCCTAGGGACCCGAGGAGTGAGCAGTTCTTC,CASSPRDPRSEQFF
NA,TRBJ1-1,TRBV13,NA,TGTGCCAGCAGCTTAGGGGAGAATCTAGGTCGAGCTTTCTTT,CASSLGENLGRAFF
TRBD2,TRBJ2-3,TRBV11-2,NA,TGTGCCAGCAGCTTCCGCGGGGGGGCAGATACGCAGTATTTT,CASSFRGGADTQYF
NA,TRBJ1-1,TRBV7-6,few,TGTGCCAGCAGCTTAAGCGGATTGAACACTGAAGCTTTCTTT,CASSLSGLNTEAFF
NA,TRBJ1-1,TRBV15,few,TGTGCCACCAGCAGTCAAGGGGTACAGGGAAGGGCTTTCTTT,CATSSQGVQGRAFF
NA,TRBJ1-5,TRBV7-9,NA,TGTGCCAGCAGCGGGGGGGGACATCCCCAGCATTTT,CASSGGGHPQHF
NA,TRBJ2-3,TRBV6-6,NA,TGTGCCAGCAGACTGACAGATACGCAGTATTTT,CASRLTDTQYF
TRBD2,TRBJ2-1,TRBV5-1,NA,TGCGCCAGCAAATTGGCTAGCGGGGCGGATGAGCAGTTCTTC,CASKLASGADEQFF
TRBD2,TRBJ2-5,TRBV29-1,NA,TGCAGCGGCTTCATGCCTGGACTAGCGGGGGTCCAAGAGACCCAGTACTTC,CSGFMPGLAGVQETQYF
TRBD2,TRBJ2-3,TRBV13,NA,TGTGCCAGCAGCTTCGGGACTAGAAGAGATACGCAGTATTTT,CASSFGTRRDTQYF
TRBD1,TRBJ2-5,TRBV4-3,few,TGCGCAGCGACAGGGCCTAAAGAGACCCAGTACTTC,CAATGPKETQYF
NA,TRBJ1-1,TRBV6-6,NA,TGTGCCAGCAGTTATGGGGCCTGGGGCACTGAAGCTTTCTTT,CASSYGAWGTEAFF
TRBD1,TRBJ2-3,TRBV15,once,TGTGCCACCAGCACGCCGGACAGGGAAATTGGCACAGATACGCAGTATTTT,CATSTPDREIGTDTQYF
NA,TRBJ2-1,TRBV7-9,few,TGTGCCAGCAGCTTCCCTCTCCCGAATGAGCAGTTCTTC,CASSFPLPNEQFF
TRBD1,TRBJ2-7,TRBV10-2,once,TGCGCCAGCAGTCAAGGACAGGGGCCCTACGAGCAGTACTTC,CASSQGQGPYEQYF
NA,TRBJ2-3,TRBV6-5,few,TGTGCCAGCAGTTACAGGGTAGCAGAAGGCGCAGATACGCAGTATTTT,CASSYRVAEGADTQYF
TRBD1,TRBJ2-5,TRBV7-7,NA,TGTGCCAGCAGCCAGACAGGGGGGTACGGGGAGACCCAGTACTTC,CASSQTGGYGETQYF
NA,TRBJ2-7,TRBV29-1,NA,TGCAGCGTTGAAGACAAATACGAGCAGTACTTC,CSVEDKYEQYF
NA,TRBJ2-7,TRBV11-2,NA,TGTGCCAGCAGCCCGGGGTCTGAGGACTACGAGCAGTACTTC,CASSPGSEDYEQYF
NA,TRBJ1-1,TRBV2,NA,TGTGCCAGCACTACAGGGTCCCGGAACACTGAAGCTTTCTTT,CASTTGSRNTEAFF
TRBD1,TRBJ2-3,TRBV15,NA,TGTGCCACCAGCGGGGGACAGGGGGCTTCGACAGATACGCAGTATTTT,CATSGGQGASTDTQYF
NA,TRBJ1-1,TRBV4-2,NA,TGTGCCAGCAGCCCGTACCTCACAGAGAACACTGAAGCTTTCTTT,CASSPYLTENTEAFF
NA,TRBJ2-7,TRBV7-8,NA,TGTGCCAGCAGTTATTTGGCGGGGGACAGGATCTACGAGCAGTACTTC,CASSYLAGDRIYEQYF
NA,TRBJ1-4,TRBV27,once,TGTGCCAGCAGTGACGGGACCGCCTATGAAAAACTGTTTTTT,CASSDGTAYEKLFF
TRBD2,TRBJ2-1,TRBV7-9,NA,TGTGCCAGCACCGTCAGGGAGCTAGCGGGGTACAATGAGCAGTTCTTC,CASTVRELAGYNEQFF
NA,TRBJ2-5,TRBV6-5,NA,TGTGCCAGCAGTAAGGGAGAGACCCAGTACTTC,CASSKGETQYF
NA,TRBJ2-3,TRBV25-1,NA,TGTGCCAGCAACCAGGACGGGGGTAGCACAGATACGCAGTATTTT,CASNQDGGSTDTQYF
NA,TRBJ2-1,TRBV11-2,NA,TGTGCCAGCAGCTTGGCCAGAGCTGGTTACAATGAGCAGTTCTTC,CASSLARAGYNEQFF
NA,TRBJ1-2,TRBV29-1,NA,TGCAGCGTTGAATATCCGGGAAGATATGGCTACACCTTC,CSVEYPGRYGYTF
TRBD2,TRBJ2-1,TRBV4-1,once,TGCGCCAGCAGCCAAGATTTGAGCGGGGGTTTCGGTGAGCAGTTCTTC,CASSQDLSGGFGEQFF
TRBD1,TRBJ1-2,TRBV7-8,NA,TGTGCCAGCAGCTTAGGTCTTATAGGGACAGGCAACTATGGCTACACCTTC,CASSLGLIGTGNYGYTF
TRBD2,TRBJ2-1,TRBV10-2,NA,TGCGCCAGCACTTCGGGGGGGGCCAGTGAGCAGTTCTTC,CASTSGGASEQFF
NA,TRBJ1-2,TRBV29-1,few,TGCAGCGTTCAAGAGGGGAATGGCTACACCTTC,CSVQEGNGYTF
TRBD1,TRBJ2-1,TRBV6-5,NA,TGTGCCAGCAGTATTGACAGGGGAGGCAATGAGCAGTTCTTC,CASSIDRGGNEQFF
NA,TRBJ1-1,TRBV6-5,once,TGTGCCAGCAGATCGACAGAAGTGAACACTGAAGCTTTCTTT,CASRSTEVNTEAFF
NA,TRBJ2-7,TRBV13,NA,TGTGCCAGCAGCTTAAGGGCAGGCTACGAGCAGTACTTC,CASSLRAGYEQYF
TRBD2,TRBJ2-1,TRBV18,NA,TGTGCCAGCTCACCACCAACTAGCGGGGGTCATGAGCAGTTCTTC,CASSPPTSGGHEQFF
NA,TRBJ2-2,TRBV29-1,NA,TGCAGCGTCGACTCAGGGTTGACCGGGGAGCTGTTTTTT,CSVDSGLTGELFF
NA,TRBJ2-7,TRBV5-6,NA,TGTGCCAGCACCTTATCCGGACGGGAAGCCTACGAGCAGTACTTC,CASTLSGREAYEQYF
NA,TRBJ2-3,TRBV27,NA,TGTGCCAGCAGAGACCGAGGGGGAGATACGCAGTATTTT,CASRDRGGDTQYF
TRBD1,TRBJ1-5,TRBV15,NA,TGTGCCACCAGACTCGGACAGGGCGGACAGCCCCAGCATTTT,CATRLGQGGQPQHF
TRBD1,TRBJ2-1,TRBV27,NA,TGTGCCAGCAGTTTATACAGGGGTGGGAATGAGCAGTTCTTC,CASSLYRGGNEQFF
NA,TRBJ2-7,TRBV29-1,NA,TGCAGCGTTGAAATAGGGGCCTACGAGCAGTACTTC,CSVEIGAYEQYF
TRBD1,TRBJ1-4,TRBV9,NA,TGTGCCAGCAGCGCGGACAGGGTGGGTGCAACTAATGAAAAACTGTTTTTT,CASSADRVGATNEKLFF
NA,TRBJ2-7,TRBV10-3,NA,TGTGCCATCCTGCAGGGGCGAGGGTACTTC,CAILQGRGYF
NA,TRBJ1-6,TRBV6-1,NA,TGTGCCAGCAGTGCCGGGCCGTATAATTCACCCCTCCACTTT,CASSAGPYNSPLHF